The 7 T cell receptor beta chains given below trace back to one sample, sequenced in a study of T-cell memory formation after mild COVID-19. TCRdb redid the calling of the 5' RACE reads with MiXCR, one entry per CDR3 protein. The table records roughly 150,000 distinct CDR3 sequences, 14% of them present only once. The sample taken for sequencing was PBMCs or a T cell subset sorted from them (not recorded which). Receptor source: an adult woman who had mild COVID-19 (a few samples of this study predate the infection). Cell type and time point are not known.

The V gene is TRBV29-1, the J gene TRBJ1-5, with 10 positions matching TRBD1. The J segment lost 8 bases and the V segment lost 5 bases, leaving 9 bases of the junction unmatched. The CDR3 runs 14 residues. Germline-derived CDR1 and CDR2 are SQVTM and ANQGSEA. The CDR3 loop is CSVSSDRGKEPQHF. CDR3 DNA: TGCAGCGTTTCATCGGACAGGGGGAAGGAGCCCCAGCATTTT.

The chain has TRBV9 and TRBJ2-3; D unresolved. Per the germline V gene, CDR1 is SGDLS and CDR2 is YYNGEE. CDR3 length: 14 amino acids. Trimming stripped 1 base from V and 2 bases from J, with 8 bases between. CDR3 sequence: CASSVKWDTDTQYF. CDR3 sequence (DNA): TGTGCCAGCAGCGTAAAGTGGGACACAGATACGCAGTATTTT. Supplemented by reference TRBV9 and TRBJ2-3, the full variable domain reads DSGVTQTPKHLITATGQRVTLRCSPRSGDLSVYWYQQSLDQGLQFLIQYYNGEERAKGNILERFSAQQFPDLHSELNLSSLELGDSALYFCASSVKWDTDTQYFGPGTRLTVL.

This clonotype was seen a handful of times. The chain employs TRBV3-1 and TRBJ2-7, with D unclear. The CDR3 runs to 16 residues. The V gene lost 4 bases and the J gene lost 4 bases, with 20 bases spanning the gap. CDR1 is LGHDT and CDR2 is YNNKEL in the germline V gene (reference sequence). This CDR3 is CASSPPIGVAIYEQYF. As DNA, the CDR3 is TGTGCCAGCAGCCCGCCAATTGGTGTGGCGATATACGAGCAGTACTTC.

This sequence joins TRBV4-1 and TRBJ1-2; D might be TRBD1 (5 bases). The V end lost 1 base, the J end lost 4 bases, and 13 bases lay between the germline ends. In germline, CDR1 is MGHRA, CDR2 YSYEKL. The CDR3 consists of 15 residues. CDR3 coding DNA: TGCGCCAGCAGCCAAGCCCTTGGGACTAGCTATGGCTACACCTTC. Protein sequence: CASSQALGTSYGYTF.

With regard to this clonotype: This CDR3 fails to terminate in the conserved phenylalanine or tryptophan, so it likely reflects a read error. The genes are TRBV5-8 and TRBJ2-3; TRBD2 aligns across 12 bases. Germline V gene lookup returns CDR1 SGHTS and CDR2 YDEGEE. V shed 4 bases and J 1 base; nucleotides not matched to a gene: 10. The CDR3 is 18 amino acids. CDR3 in DNA: TGTGCCAGCAGCGGACTAGCGGGACGGTCTTTTGGCACAGATACGCAGTATTAT. Protein: CASSGLAGRSFGTDTQYY.

This clonotype appeared a few times. The chain employs TRBV12-3 or TRBV12-4 and TRBJ2-1; TRBD2 aligns across 11 bases. CDR3 length: 18 amino acids. J lost 3 bases, V lost 5 bases, and 12 bases had no gene match. The CDR3 DNA reads as TGTGCCAGCAGTCCGCGAGCCTCCGGGACTAGCGGCTACAATGAGCAGTTCTTC. The encoded protein is CASSPRASGTSGYNEQFF.

This clonotype was observed a handful of times. The chain is built from TRBV5-6 and TRBJ2-5, with 12 bases aligning to TRBD2. The V gene's germline CDR1 is SGHDT and CDR2 YYEEEE. The CDR3 runs 16 residues. V lost 2 bases to trimming and J lost 1 base; unmatched junction nucleotides: 3. The CDR3 sequence is CASSFETSGSQETQYF. The CDR3 bases are TGTGCCAGCAGCTTCGAGACTAGCGGGAGCCAAGAGACCCAGTACTTC.